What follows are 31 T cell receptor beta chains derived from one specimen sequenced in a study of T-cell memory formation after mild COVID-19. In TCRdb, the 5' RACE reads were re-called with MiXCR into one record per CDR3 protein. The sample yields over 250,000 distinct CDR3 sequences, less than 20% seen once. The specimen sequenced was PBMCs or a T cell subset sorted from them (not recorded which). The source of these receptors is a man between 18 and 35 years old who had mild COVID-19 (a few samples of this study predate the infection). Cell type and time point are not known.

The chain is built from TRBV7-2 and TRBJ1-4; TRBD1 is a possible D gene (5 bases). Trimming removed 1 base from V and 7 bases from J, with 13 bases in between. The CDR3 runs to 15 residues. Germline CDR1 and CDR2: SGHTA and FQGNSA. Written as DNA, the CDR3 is TGTGCCAGCAGCTTAGGGGTTGACAGACGTGAAAAACTGTTTTTT. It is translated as CASSLGVDRREKLFF. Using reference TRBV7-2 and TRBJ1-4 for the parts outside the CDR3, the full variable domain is GAGVSQSPSNKVTEKGKDVELRCDPISGHTALYWYRQSLGQGLEFLIYFQGNSAPDKSGLPSDRFSAERTGGSVSTLTIQRTQQEDSAVYLCASSLGVDRREKLFFGSGTQLSVL.

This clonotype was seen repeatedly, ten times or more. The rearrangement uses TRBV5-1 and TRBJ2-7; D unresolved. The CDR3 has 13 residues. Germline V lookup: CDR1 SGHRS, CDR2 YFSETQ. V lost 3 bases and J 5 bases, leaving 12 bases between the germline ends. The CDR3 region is CASSYGSPNEQYF. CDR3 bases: TGCGCCAGCAGCTACGGATCCCCCAACGAGCAGTACTTC.

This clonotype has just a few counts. DNA of the CDR3: TGCGCCAGCAGCCAAGAATGGGCTAGCGGGGGCACAGATACGCAGTATTTT. Amino acid sequence: CASSQEWASGGTDTQYF. J is TRBJ2-3 and V is TRBV4-1, with 9 bases aligning to TRBD2. V gave up 0 bases and J gave up 1 base; unmatched junction bases: 5. The CDR3 contains 17 residues. Germline CDR1 is MGHRA and CDR2 is YSYEKL.

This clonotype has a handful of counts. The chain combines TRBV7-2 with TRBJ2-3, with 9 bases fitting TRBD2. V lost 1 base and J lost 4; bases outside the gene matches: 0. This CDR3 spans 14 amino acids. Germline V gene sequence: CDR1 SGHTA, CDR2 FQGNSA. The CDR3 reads CASSLGTSADTQYF. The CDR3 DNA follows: TGTGCCAGCAGCTTAGGGACTAGCGCAGATACGCAGTATTTT.

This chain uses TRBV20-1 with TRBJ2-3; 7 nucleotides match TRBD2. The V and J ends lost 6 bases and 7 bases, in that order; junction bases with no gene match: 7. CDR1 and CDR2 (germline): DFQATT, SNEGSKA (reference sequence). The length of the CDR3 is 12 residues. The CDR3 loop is CSAAGVPYTQYF. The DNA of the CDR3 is TGCAGTGCCGCGGGGGTCCCTTATACGCAGTATTTT.

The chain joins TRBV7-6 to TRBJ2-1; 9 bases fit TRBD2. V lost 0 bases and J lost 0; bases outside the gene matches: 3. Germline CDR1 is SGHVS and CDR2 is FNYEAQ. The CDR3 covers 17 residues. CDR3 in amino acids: CASSLASGGHSYNEQFF. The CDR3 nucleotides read TGTGCCAGCAGCTTAGCGAGCGGGGGGCACTCCTACAATGAGCAGTTCTTC.

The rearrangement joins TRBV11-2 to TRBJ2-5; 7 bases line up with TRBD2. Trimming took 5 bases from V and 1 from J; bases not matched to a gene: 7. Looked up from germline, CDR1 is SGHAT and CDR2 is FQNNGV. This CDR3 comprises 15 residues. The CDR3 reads CASSPGAGSQETQYF. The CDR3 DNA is TGTGCCAGCAGCCCGGGAGCGGGGAGCCAAGAGACCCAGTACTTC.

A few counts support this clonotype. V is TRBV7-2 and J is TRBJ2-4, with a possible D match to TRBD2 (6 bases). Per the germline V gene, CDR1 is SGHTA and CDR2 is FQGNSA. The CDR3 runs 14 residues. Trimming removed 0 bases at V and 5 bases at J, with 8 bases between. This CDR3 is CASSLASGENIQYF. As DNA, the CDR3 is TGTGCCAGCAGCTTAGCTTCGGGAGAAAACATTCAGTACTTC.

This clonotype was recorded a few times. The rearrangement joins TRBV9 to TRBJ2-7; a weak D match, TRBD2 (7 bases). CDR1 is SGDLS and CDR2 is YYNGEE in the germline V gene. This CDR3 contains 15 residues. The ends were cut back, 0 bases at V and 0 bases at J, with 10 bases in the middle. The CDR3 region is CASSVGGGLSYEQYF. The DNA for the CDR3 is TGTGCCAGCAGCGTAGGGGGGGGGCTCTCCTACGAGCAGTACTTC.

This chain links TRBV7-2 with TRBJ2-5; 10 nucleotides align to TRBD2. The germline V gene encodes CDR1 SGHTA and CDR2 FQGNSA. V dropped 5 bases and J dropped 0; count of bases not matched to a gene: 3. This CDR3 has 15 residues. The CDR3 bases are TGTGCCAGCAGCCGAGGACTAGCGGACCAAGAGACCCAGTACTTC. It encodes CASSRGLADQETQYF.

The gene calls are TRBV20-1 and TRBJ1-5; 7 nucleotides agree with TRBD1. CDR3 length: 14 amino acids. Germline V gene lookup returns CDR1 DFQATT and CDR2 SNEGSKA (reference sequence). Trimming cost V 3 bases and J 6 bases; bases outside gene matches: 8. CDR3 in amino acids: CSARAGGFTQPQHF. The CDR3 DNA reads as TGCAGTGCTAGGGCAGGGGGTTTTACTCAGCCCCAGCATTTT.

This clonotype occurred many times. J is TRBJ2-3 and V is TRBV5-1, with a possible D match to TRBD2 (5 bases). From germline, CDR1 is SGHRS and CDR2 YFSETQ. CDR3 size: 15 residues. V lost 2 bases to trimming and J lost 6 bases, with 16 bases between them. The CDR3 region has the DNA TGCGCCAGCAGCTTTGAGGGAAGAAGGGTTGATACGCAGTATTTT. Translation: CASSFEGRRVDTQYF.

The CDR3 sequence: CSADSAGVQETQYF. Written as DNA, the CDR3 is TGCAGTGCTGATTCAGCGGGCGTACAAGAGACCCAGTACTTC. The rearrangement joins TRBV20-1 to TRBJ2-5; TRBD2 is a possible D gene (6 bases). V lost 5 bases, J lost 2 bases, and 15 bases lay in between. The CDR3 contains 14 residues. Germline V gene data show CDR1 as DFQATT and CDR2 as SNEGSKA (reference sequence).

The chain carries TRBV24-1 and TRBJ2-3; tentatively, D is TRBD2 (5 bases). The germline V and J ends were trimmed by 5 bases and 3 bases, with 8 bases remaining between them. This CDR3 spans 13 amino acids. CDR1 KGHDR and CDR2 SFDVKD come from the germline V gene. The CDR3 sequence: CATSAAVTDTQYF. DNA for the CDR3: TGTGCCACCAGTGCAGCGGTGACAGATACGCAGTATTTT.

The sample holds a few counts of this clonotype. The CDR3 sequence: CASSLYGAPWETQYF. The CDR3 region has the DNA TGCGCCAGCAGCTTGTACGGGGCACCGTGGGAGACCCAGTACTTC. The V call is TRBV5-1, the J call TRBJ2-5; TRBD1 or TRBD2 may be the D gene (5 bases each). This CDR3 region has 15 residues. V was pared by 1 base and J by 5 bases, with 15 bases between. The germline V gene encodes CDR1 SGHRS and CDR2 YFSETQ.

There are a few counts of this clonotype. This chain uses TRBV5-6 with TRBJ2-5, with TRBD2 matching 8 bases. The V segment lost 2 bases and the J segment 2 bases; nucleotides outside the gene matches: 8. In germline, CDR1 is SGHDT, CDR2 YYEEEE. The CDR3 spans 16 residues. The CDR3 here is CASSLAREGAQETQYF. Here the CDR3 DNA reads TGTGCCAGCAGCTTAGCCCGGGAGGGAGCACAAGAGACCCAGTACTTC.

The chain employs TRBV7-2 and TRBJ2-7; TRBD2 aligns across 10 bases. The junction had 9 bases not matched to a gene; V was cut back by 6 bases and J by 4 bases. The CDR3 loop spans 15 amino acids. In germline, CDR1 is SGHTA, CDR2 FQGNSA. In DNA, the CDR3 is TGTGCCAGCAGGCCTGCTAGAGCGGGGGGGTACGAGCAGTACTTC. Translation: CASRPARAGGYEQYF. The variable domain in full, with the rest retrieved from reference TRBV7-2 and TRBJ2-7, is GAGVSQSPSNKVTEKGKDVELRCDPISGHTALYWYRQSLGQGLEFLIYFQGNSAPDKSGLPSDRFSAERTGGSVSTLTIQRTQQEDSAVYLCASRPARAGGYEQYFGPGTRLTVT.

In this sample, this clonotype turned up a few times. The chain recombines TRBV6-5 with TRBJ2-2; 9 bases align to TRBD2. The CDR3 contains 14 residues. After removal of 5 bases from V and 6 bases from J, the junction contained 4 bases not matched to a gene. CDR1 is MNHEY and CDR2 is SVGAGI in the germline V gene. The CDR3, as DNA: TGTGCCAGCAGTGAGCGGGGGGCCTCCGGGGAGCTGTTTTTT. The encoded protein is CASSERGASGELFF.

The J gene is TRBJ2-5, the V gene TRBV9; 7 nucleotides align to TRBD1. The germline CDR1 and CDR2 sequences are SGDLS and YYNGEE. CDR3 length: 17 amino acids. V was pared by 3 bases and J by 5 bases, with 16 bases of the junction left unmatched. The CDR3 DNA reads TGTGCCAGCAGCGAGACCCCCGACAGGGTCGACGCGGAGACCCAGTACTTC. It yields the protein CASSETPDRVDAETQYF.

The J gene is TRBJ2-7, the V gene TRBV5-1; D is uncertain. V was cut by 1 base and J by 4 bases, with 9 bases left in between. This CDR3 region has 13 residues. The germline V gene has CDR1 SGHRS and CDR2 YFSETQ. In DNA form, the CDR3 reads TGCGCCAGCAGCTTGAACTTTGATTACGAGCAGTACTTC. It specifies CASSLNFDYEQYF.

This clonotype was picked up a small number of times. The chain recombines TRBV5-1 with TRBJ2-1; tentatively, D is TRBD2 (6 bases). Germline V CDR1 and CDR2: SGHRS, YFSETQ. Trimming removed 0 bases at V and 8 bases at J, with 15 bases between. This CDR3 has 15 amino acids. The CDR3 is CASSLVGEVVDEQFF. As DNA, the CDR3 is TGCGCCAGCAGCTTGGTGGGGGAGGTTGTGGATGAGCAGTTCTTC.

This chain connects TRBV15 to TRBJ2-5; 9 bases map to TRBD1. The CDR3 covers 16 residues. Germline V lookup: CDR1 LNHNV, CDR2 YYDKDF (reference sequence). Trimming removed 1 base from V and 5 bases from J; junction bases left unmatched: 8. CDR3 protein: CATSRVTGGLDETQYF. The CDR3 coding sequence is TGTGCCACCAGCAGAGTAACAGGGGGCTTGGACGAGACCCAGTACTTC. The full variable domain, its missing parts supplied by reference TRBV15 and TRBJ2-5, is DAMVIQNPRYQVTQFGKPVTLSCSQTLNHNVMYWYQQKSSQAPKLLFHYYDKDFNNEADTPDNFQSRRPNTSFCFLDIRSPGLGDTAMYLCATSRVTGGLDETQYFGPGTRLLVL.

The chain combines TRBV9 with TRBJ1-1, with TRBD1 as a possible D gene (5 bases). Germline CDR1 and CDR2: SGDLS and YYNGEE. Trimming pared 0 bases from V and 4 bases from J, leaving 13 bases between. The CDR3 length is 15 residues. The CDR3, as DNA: TGTGCCAGCAGCGTAGCTACGGTCGGGGGCACTGAAGCTTTCTTT. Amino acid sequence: CASSVATVGGTEAFF.

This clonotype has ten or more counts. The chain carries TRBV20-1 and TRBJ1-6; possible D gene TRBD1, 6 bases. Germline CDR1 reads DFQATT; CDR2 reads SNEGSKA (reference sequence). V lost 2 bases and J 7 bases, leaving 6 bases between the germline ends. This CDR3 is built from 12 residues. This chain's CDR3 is CSARRGNSPLHF. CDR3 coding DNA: TGCAGTGCTAGAAGGGGGAATTCACCCCTCCACTTT.

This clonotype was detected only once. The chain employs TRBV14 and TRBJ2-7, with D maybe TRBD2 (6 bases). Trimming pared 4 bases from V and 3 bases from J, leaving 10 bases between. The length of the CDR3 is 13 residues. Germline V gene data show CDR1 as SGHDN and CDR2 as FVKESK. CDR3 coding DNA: TGTGCCAGCAGCCCCTGGGGGGACTACGAGCAGTACTTC. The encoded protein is CASSPWGDYEQYF.

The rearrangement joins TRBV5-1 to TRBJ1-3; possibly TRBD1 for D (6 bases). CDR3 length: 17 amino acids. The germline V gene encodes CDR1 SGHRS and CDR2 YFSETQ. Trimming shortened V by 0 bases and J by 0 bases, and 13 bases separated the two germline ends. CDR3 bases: TGCGCCAGCAGCTTGGCTTCCACAGGGAGCTCTGGAAACACCATATATTTT. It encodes CASSLASTGSSGNTIYF.

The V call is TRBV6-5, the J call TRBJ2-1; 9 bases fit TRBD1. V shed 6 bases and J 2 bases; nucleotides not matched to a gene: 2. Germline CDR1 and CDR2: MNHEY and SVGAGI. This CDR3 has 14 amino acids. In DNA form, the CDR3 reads TGTGCCAGCAGGAGGGACAGGGCCTACAATGAGCAGTTCTTC. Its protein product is CASRRDRAYNEQFF.

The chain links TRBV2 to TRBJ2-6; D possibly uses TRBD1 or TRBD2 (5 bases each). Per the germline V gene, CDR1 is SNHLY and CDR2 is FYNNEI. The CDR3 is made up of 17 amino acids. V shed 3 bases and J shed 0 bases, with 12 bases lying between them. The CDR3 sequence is CASSDRGRLSGANVLTF. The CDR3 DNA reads TGTGCCAGCAGTGATAGGGGACGGCTCTCTGGGGCCAACGTCCTGACTTTC.

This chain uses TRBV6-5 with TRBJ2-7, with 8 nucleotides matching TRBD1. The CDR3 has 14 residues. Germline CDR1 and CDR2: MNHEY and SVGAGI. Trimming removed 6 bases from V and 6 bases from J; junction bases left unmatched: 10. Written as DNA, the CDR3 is TGTGCCAGCAGCCGGGACAGGACGGGCATCGAGCAGTACTTC. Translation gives CASSRDRTGIEQYF.

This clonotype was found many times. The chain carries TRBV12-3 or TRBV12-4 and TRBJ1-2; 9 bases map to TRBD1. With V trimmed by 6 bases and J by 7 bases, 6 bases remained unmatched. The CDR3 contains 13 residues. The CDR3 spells CASSRDRVSGYTF. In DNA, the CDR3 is TGTGCCAGCAGCCGGGACAGGGTCTCTGGCTACACCTTC.

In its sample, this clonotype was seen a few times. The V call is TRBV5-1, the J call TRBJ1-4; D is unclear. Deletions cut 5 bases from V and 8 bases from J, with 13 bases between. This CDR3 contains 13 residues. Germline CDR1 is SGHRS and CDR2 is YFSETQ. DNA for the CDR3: TGCGCCAGCAGGGACGTGAAGGGAGAAAAACTGTTTTTT. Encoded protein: CASRDVKGEKLFF. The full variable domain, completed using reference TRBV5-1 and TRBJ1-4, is KAGVTQTPRYLIKTRGQQVTLSCSPISGHRSVSWYQQTPGQGLQFLFEYFSETQRNKGNFPGRFSGRQFSNSRSEMNVSTLELGDSALYLCASRDVKGEKLFFGSGTQLSVL.